This T cell receptor (beta chain) derives from a study of blood T cell repertoires in COVID-19. Overall study context: T cells, B-cell-depleted T cells, or PBMCs provided the cDNA or gDNA that served as material.

Original methodology: Reference gene primers were amplified, and this amplification served to estimate nucleated cell counts. TCRdb's table, derived via immunoSEQ multiplex PCR, lists solely in-frame clones and lacks some. V, J and clone size are taken as reported in that table, and D and trimming were inferred from the DNA itself. The sample consists of about 55,000 clones, approximately 90% of them appearing once. The sample was peripheral blood. This sequence was found in a man aged 35-49 years with acute or convalescent COVID-19.

The CDR3 nucleotides are TGCGCCAGCAGCGCCCCTTGGGAGGGACTAGCGGGAGAAGGCAATGAGCAGTTCTTC. This encodes CASSAPWEGLAGEGNEQFF. The chain joins TRBV5-1 to TRBJ2-1, with TRBD2 matching over 14 bases. V lost 4 bases and J lost 6; bases outside the gene matches: 15. The CDR3 spans 19 residues. Germline CDR1 is SGHRS and CDR2 is YFSETQ.